One sample yielded the 26 T cell receptor beta chains listed below, sequenced in a study of lymphopenia after photon versus proton radiotherapy. The assay was immunoSEQ multiplex PCR, and TCRdb's table has in-frame clones only and misses some. The table includes 15,000 to 20,000 clones, around 84% detected once. The specimen was peripheral blood, collected from a patient treated with proton-based radiotherapy. Every receptor here comes from a man between 70 and 80 years old with pancreatic cancer.

This sequence joins TRBV25-1 and TRBJ1-1; the D is unclear. Trimming left V 6 bases short and J 6 bases short, with 20 bases between. Per germline, CDR1 MGHDK and CDR2 SYGVNS. This CDR3 contains 15 residues. The CDR3 protein is CASSPSSGRNAEAFF. The DNA of the CDR3 is TGTGCCAGCAGCCCCAGCAGCGGGAGAAACGCTGAAGCTTTCTTT.

A few counts support this clone. This chain joins TRBV4-2 and TRBJ1-2; D is unclear. V lost 0 bases, J lost 10 bases, and 6 bases lay in between. The CDR3 runs 11 residues. The germline V gene encodes CDR1 LGHNA and CDR2 YNFKEQ. CDR3 protein: CASSQDWAYTF. For the CDR3, the DNA is TGTGCCAGCAGCCAAGATTGGGCCTACACCTTC.

The rearrangement joins TRBV10-3 to TRBJ1-1, with D maybe TRBD1 (6 bases). The germline gives CDR1 ENHRY, CDR2 SYGVKD. This CDR3 has 13 amino acids. V lost 7 bases, J lost 0 bases, and 9 bases lay in between. CDR3 loop: CAITTGMNTEAFF. CDR3 DNA: TGTGCCATCACAACAGGGATGAACACTGAAGCTTTCTTT.

The chain couples TRBV6-5 to TRBJ2-7; D remains ambiguous. Germline V CDR1 and CDR2: MNHEY, SVGAGI. V was shortened by 0 bases and J by 5 bases, with 14 bases between the two germline ends. This CDR3 contains 15 residues. CDR3 amino acids: CASSYSLGRQDEQYF. The DNA of the CDR3 is TGTGCCAGCAGTTACTCCCTAGGGCGGCAGGACGAGCAGTACTTC.

The chain combines TRBV20-1 with TRBJ2-3; 9 bases align to TRBD1. Per germline, CDR1 DFQATT and CDR2 SNEGSKA (reference sequence). V shed 5 bases, J shed 11 bases, and the junction held 2 bases outside the gene matches. The CDR3 sequence is 10 residues long. The CDR3, as DNA: TGCAGTGCTGGACAGGGGAGGCAGTATTTT. It encodes CSAGQGRQYF.

The chain joins TRBV12-1 to TRBJ2-2; the table assigns TRBD2, which was not confirmed against the DNA. TRBV12-1 is a pseudogene segment. The CDR3 has 20 residues. The CDR3 sequence: CASSFRGIVAGGPGTGELFF. CDR3 sequence (DNA): TGTGCCAGCAGCTTCCGCGGGATAGTAGCGGGAGGGCCGGGCACCGGGGAGCTGTTTTTT.

The chain recombines TRBV2 with TRBJ2-7; D call uncertain. With 3 bases removed from V and 3 bases from J, the gap between germline ends came to 9 bases. The CDR3 contains 13 residues. Germline values: CDR1 SNHLY, CDR2 FYNNEI. The CDR3 DNA follows: TGTGCCAGCAGTGATGTTCAGAACTACGAGCAGTACTTC. Translated: CASSDVQNYEQYF.

The rearrangement links TRBV28 to TRBJ1-1; D is unclear. The ends were cut back, 6 bases at V and 1 base at J, with 9 bases in the middle. Germline CDR1 reads MDHEN; CDR2 reads SYDVKM. This CDR3 contains 13 residues. CDR3 nucleotides: TGTGCCAGCAGATATAATGGGAACACTGAAGCTTTCTTT. It encodes CASRYNGNTEAFF.

The rearrangement joins TRBV6-4 to TRBJ2-2; D is unclear. Germline values: CDR1 MRHNA, CDR2 SNTAGT. The CDR3 totals 13 residues. Trimming stripped 3 bases from V and 1 base from J, with 3 bases between. This CDR3 is CASSEGNTGELFF. CDR3 bases: TGTGCCAGCAGTGAAGGGAACACCGGGGAGCTGTTTTTT.

V gene TRBV30 combines with J gene TRBJ1-4; 9 nucleotides align to TRBD1. The length of the CDR3 is 14 residues. J lost 4 bases, V lost 3 bases, and 3 bases had no gene match. Germline V gene sequence: CDR1 GTSNPN, CDR2 SVGIG (reference sequence). The CDR3 region is CAWRTGGSNEKLFF. Written as DNA, the CDR3 is TGTGCCTGGAGGACAGGGGGGAGTAATGAAAAACTGTTTTTT.

The chain couples TRBV7-6 to TRBJ1-2, with 8 bases matching TRBD1. Germline CDR1 reads SGHVS; CDR2 reads FNYEAQ. Germline trimming cut 6 bases from V and 7 bases from J; bases unmatched to any gene: 7. CDR3 size: 13 residues. Written as DNA, the CDR3 is TGTGCCAGCAGACCCGACAGGGGTTCTGGCTACACCTTC. Protein: CASRPDRGSGYTF.

The V call is TRBV27, the J call TRBJ2-7; weak D call: TRBD2 (6 bases). V shed 5 bases and J shed 0 bases, with 17 bases lying between them. The CDR3 consists of 16 residues. Germline assignment: CDR1 MNHEY and CDR2 SMNVEV (reference sequence). The chain's CDR3 is CASSQTPGLSSYEQYF. The CDR3 region has the DNA TGTGCCAGCAGTCAAACTCCGGGACTGAGCTCCTACGAGCAGTACTTC.

The chain recombines TRBV7-6 with TRBJ2-5; D uncertain. Trimming shortened V by 4 bases and J by 3 bases, and 9 bases separated the two germline ends. CDR3 length: 13 amino acids. Per germline, CDR1 SGHVS and CDR2 FNYEAQ. Written as DNA, the CDR3 is TGTGCCAGCAGCTGGGGTAGGGAAGAGACCCAGTACTTC. This encodes CASSWGREETQYF.

The rearrangement links TRBV5-1 to TRBJ2-1, with 15 bases identical to TRBD2. In germline, CDR1 is SGHRS, CDR2 YFSETQ. This CDR3 comprises 15 residues. The junction had 3 bases not matched to a gene; V was cut back by 3 bases and J by 8 bases. The CDR3 reads CASSWTSGGVYEQFF. The CDR3 DNA sequence: TGCGCCAGCAGCTGGACTAGCGGGGGGGTCTATGAGCAGTTCTTC.

This clone was seen more than once but under ten times. The chain couples TRBV29-1 to TRBJ2-6; D is unclear. The CDR3 contains 14 residues. Germline V gives CDR1 SQVTM, CDR2 ANQGSEA. V lost 5 bases, J lost 2 bases, and 10 bases lay in between. This CDR3 is CSVFYAAGANVLTF. In DNA, the CDR3 is TGCAGCGTTTTTTATGCTGCTGGGGCCAACGTCCTGACTTTC.

The chain has TRBV7-2 and TRBJ1-1; the match to TRBD1 covers 7 bases. The V gene end was trimmed by 5 bases and the J gene end by 1 base; junction bases not matched to a gene: 4. Per the germline V gene, CDR1 is SGHTA and CDR2 is FQGNSA. The CDR3 consists of 14 residues. In DNA, the CDR3 is TGTGCCAGCAGCCCCTGGACAGGGAACACTGAAGCTTTCTTT. It codes for CASSPWTGNTEAFF.

The chain has TRBV12-5 and TRBJ1-5, with D unclear. Trimming removed 1 base at V and 3 bases at J, with 4 bases between. From germline, CDR1 is LGHNT and CDR2 FRNRAP. CDR3 size: 13 residues. The CDR3 loop reads CASGLDLNQPQHF. The CDR3 coding sequence is TGTGCTAGTGGTTTGGATCTCAATCAGCCCCAGCATTTT.

This chain links TRBV6-5 with TRBJ2-7, with 7 bases aligning to TRBD2. After removal of 5 bases from V and 3 bases from J, the junction contained 4 bases not matched to a gene. This CDR3 comprises 13 residues. CDR1 is MNHEY, CDR2 SVGAGI, per germline. CDR3 in DNA: TGTGCCAGCAGTCTAGCGGTGAGCTACGAGCAGTACTTC. Translation gives CASSLAVSYEQYF.

V usage is TRBV19 and J usage is TRBJ1-1, with a weak D call TRBD1 (6 bases). The CDR3 runs 17 residues. CDR1 and CDR2 from the germline V gene are LNHDA and SQIVND (reference sequence). V was trimmed by 4 bases and J by 1 base, leaving 19 bases between them. CDR3 in amino acids: CASSTKTIGQRNTEAFF. CDR3 nucleotides: TGTGCCAGTAGTACCAAAACGATTGGACAGAGGAACACTGAAGCTTTCTTT.

The rearrangement links TRBV7-8 to TRBJ2-5; D is possibly TRBD1 (5 bases). Germline-derived CDR1 and CDR2 are SGHVS and FQNEAQ. V was shortened by 3 bases and J by 5 bases, with 10 bases between the two germline ends. The CDR3 totals 13 residues. CDR3 amino acids: CASSFSGRETQYF. The CDR3 nucleotides are TGTGCCAGCAGCTTCTCAGGGCGGGAGACCCAGTACTTC.

The chain joins TRBV27 to TRBJ2-1, with D possibly matching TRBD2 (5 bases). The CDR3 is made up of 15 amino acids. Germline V gives CDR1 MNHEY, CDR2 SMNVEV (reference sequence). Between the trimmed V and J ends, which lost 6 bases and 6 bases, there was a span of 18 bases. The CDR3 coding sequence is TGTGCCAGCAGCCCGCTCCCCTCCGGAGGCAATGAGCAGTTCTTC. Translating gives CASSPLPSGGNEQFF.

In this sample, this clone turned up a few times. The chain is built from TRBV6-6 and TRBJ1-3; D remains unclear. The germline CDR1 and CDR2 sequences are MNHNY and SVGAGI (reference sequence). The germline V and J ends were trimmed by 6 bases and 0 bases, with 9 bases remaining between them. The CDR3 contains 14 residues. In DNA form, the CDR3 reads TGTGCCAGCAGCCCTACCAGCTCTGGAAACACCATATATTTT. Its translation: CASSPTSSGNTIYF.

The chain recombines TRBV2 with TRBJ1-2, with D possibly TRBD1 on 5 matching bases. The germline V and J ends were trimmed by 6 bases and 6 bases, with 20 bases remaining between them. Germline CDR1 reads SNHLY; CDR2 reads FYNNEI. The CDR3 sequence is 15 residues long. CDR3 loop: CASSGQGVQVDGYTF. The DNA of the CDR3 is TGTGCCAGCAGCGGTCAGGGCGTTCAAGTTGATGGCTACACCTTC.

This chain joins TRBV4-2 and TRBJ2-1; D tentatively fits TRBD1 or TRBD2 (5 bases each). Germline CDR1 LGHNA, CDR2 YNFKEQ. The CDR3 consists of 16 residues. V lost 0 bases and J lost 2, with 11 bases in between. This CDR3 reads CASSQDRKGPYNEQFF. CDR3 DNA: TGTGCCAGCAGCCAAGATAGGAAGGGACCCTACAATGAGCAGTTCTTC.

The chain links TRBV19 to TRBJ1-6, with 8 bases identical to TRBD1. Germline values: CDR1 LNHDA, CDR2 SQIVND (reference sequence). Trimming took 3 bases from V and 6 from J; bases not matched to a gene: 1. The CDR3 is 14 amino acids. The CDR3 protein is CASSIGQGNSPLHF. Written as DNA, the CDR3 is TGTGCCAGTAGTATCGGACAGGGTAATTCACCCCTCCACTTT.

This clone occurred once. The chain couples TRBV11-3 to TRBJ1-1; D gene ambiguous. The CDR3 is 13 residues long. Germline CDR1 and CDR2: SGHNT and YENEEA. V dropped 7 bases and J dropped 4 bases, with 13 bases sitting between them. Here the CDR3 DNA reads TGTGCCAGCAATTTTGAACGGAGCACTGAAGCTTTCTTT. This sequence encodes CASNFERSTEAFF.